These T cell receptor beta chains were read from a single sample in a study of preoperative IRX-2 immunotherapy in early breast cancer. Libraries were prepared by immunoSEQ multiplex PCR; TCRdb keeps only in-frame clonotypes and omits some of them. The repertoire holds 35,000 to 45,000 clones, with approximately 80% as singletons. Sequencing was performed on tumor tissue, taken after IRX-2 immunotherapy. The source is a human donor with breast cancer. Each CDR3 is given with its conserved first and last residue. D genes are given only for firm matches. Part of the rows lack a size; the others show once, few, many or a class for expanded clones.

V	size	J	D	CDR3	DNA
TRBV19	-	TRBJ1-3	-	CASKGQGSGNTIYF	TGTGCCAGTAAGGGCCAGGGATCAGGAAACACCATATATTTT
TRBV5-1	-	TRBJ2-5	-	CASSSGGGPQETQYF	TGCGCCAGCAGCTCCGGAGGGGGACCCCAAGAGACCCAGTACTTC
TRBV19	few	TRBJ1-1	-	CASSSGRGTEAFF	TGTGCCAGTAGTTCAGGGAGGGGGACTGAAGCTTTCTTT
TRBV19	few	TRBJ1-1	TRBD1	CASSMGQPEAFF	TGTGCCAGTAGTATGGGACAGCCTGAAGCTTTCTTT
TRBV5-1	-	TRBJ2-3	TRBD2	CASSPTLAGLDTQYF	TGCGCCAGCAGCCCTACACTAGCGGGGCTTGATACGCAGTATTTT
TRBV19	once	TRBJ2-1	-	CASSEYRGALYNEQFF	TGTGCCAGTAGCGAATACCGAGGGGCCCTGTACAATGAGCAGTTCTTC
TRBV19	once	TRBJ2-7	-	CASRHQGGEQYF	TGTGCCAGTAGACATCAGGGTGGCGAGCAGTACTTC
TRBV11-3	few	TRBJ2-2	TRBD1	CASTPPGGEVTGELFF	TGTGCCAGCACCCCCCCAGGGGGCGAGGTCACCGGGGAGCTGTTTTTT
TRBV14	-	TRBJ1-1	-	CASSQAGALGTEAFF	TGTGCCAGCAGCCAAGCAGGGGCGCTGGGGACTGAAGCTTTCTTT
TRBV5-1	-	TRBJ1-3	-	CASSLDKNLPSGNTIYF	TGCGCCAGCAGCTTAGACAAAAACCTCCCCTCTGGAAACACCATATATTTT
TRBV19	-	TRBJ1-1	-	CASSISLGGAGNTEAFF	TGTGCCAGTAGTATATCCCTCGGGGGCGCGGGGAACACTGAAGCTTTCTTT
TRBV12-5	-	TRBJ1-6	-	CASSTLANNSPLHF	TGTGCTAGCTCAACACTTGCAAACAATTCACCCCTCCACTTT
TRBV5-1	few	TRBJ2-3	-	CASSLAKWPPDLTDTQYF	TGCGCCAGCAGCTTGGCCAAATGGCCCCCGGATCTCACAGATACGCAGTATTTT
TRBV6-8	-	TRBJ1-2	-	CASSYSQGGGYGYTF	TGTGCCAGCAGTTACTCGCAGGGAGGGGGCTATGGCTACACCTTC
TRBV19	-	TRBJ2-2	TRBD2	CASSVGLAANTGELFF	TGTGCCAGTAGTGTCGGACTAGCGGCAAACACCGGGGAGCTGTTTTTT
TRBV19	-	TRBJ1-5	TRBD1	CASSVSVGQGWLGQPQHF	TGTGCCAGTAGTGTTTCAGTGGGACAGGGGTGGTTAGGTCAGCCCCAGCATTTT
TRBV19	-	TRBJ1-4	-	CASSIPGRANEKLFF	TGTGCCAGTAGTATTCCGGGAAGAGCTAATGAAAAACTGTTTTTT
TRBV6-8	-	TRBJ2-3	TRBD2	CASSRTGLAGNTDTQYF	TGTGCCAGCAGCCGTACGGGACTAGCGGGAAACACAGATACGCAGTATTTT
TRBV6-8	-	TRBJ1-1	-	CASSGLVGGGRAFF	TGTGCCAGCAGTGGGCTTGTTGGGGGTGGAAGAGCTTTCTTT
TRBV23-1	-	TRBJ2-3	-	CASSLGGGQSRADTQYF	TGCGCCAGCAGCTTGGGGGGGGGCCAAAGTAGAGCAGATACGCAGTATTTT
TRBV6-7	-	TRBJ2-1	TRBD2	CASRGLAGGPPFF	TGTGCCAGCAGGGGACTAGCGGGAGGGCCTCCGTTCTTC
TRBV11-3	few	TRBJ1-6	-	CASSLGADNSPLHF	TGTGCCAGCAGCTTAGGGGCCGATAATTCACCCCTCCACTTT
TRBV6-8	few	TRBJ1-4	TRBD1	CASSYNNRGEKLFF	TGTGCCAGCAGTTACAACAACAGGGGTGAAAAACTGTTTTTT
TRBV29-1	-	TRBJ2-5	-	CSVVFGGRRETQYF	TGCAGCGTTGTCTTCGGGGGTAGGCGGGAGACCCAGTACTTC
TRBV28	once	TRBJ2-7	TRBD2	CASNGLAGVQYF	TGTGCCAGCAACGGACTAGCGGGAGTACAGTACTTC
TRBV4-1	-	TRBJ1-2	TRBD1	CASSPDTGTGGANGYTF	TGCGCCAGCAGCCCTGACACCGGGACAGGGGGCGCTAATGGCTACACCTTC
TRBV6-4	-	TRBJ2-3	-	CASSDFGGTDTQYF	TGTGCCAGCAGTGACTTTGGGGGCACAGATACGCAGTATTTT
TRBV12-5	few	TRBJ1-1	-	CASGSDLNTEAFF	TGTGCTAGTGGTTCAGACCTGAACACTGAAGCTTTCTTT
TRBV29-1	once	TRBJ1-2	TRBD1	CSVGWAGQYGYTF	TGCAGCGTGGGCTGGGCGGGACAGTATGGCTACACCTTC
TRBV18	few	TRBJ1-2	-	CASTTNNYGYTF	TGTGCCAGCACGACGAATAACTATGGCTACACCTTC
TRBV23-1	once	TRBJ2-1	TRBD2	CASSLVSSTSGRGEQFF	TGCGCCAGCAGCTTGGTCTCTTCCACTAGCGGGAGAGGTGAGCAGTTCTTC
TRBV28	-	TRBJ2-7	-	CASSLGTGYSYEQYF	TGTGCCAGCAGTTTGGGTACAGGTTACTCCTACGAGCAGTACTTC
TRBV5-1	-	TRBJ2-7	-	CASSLHTGRGEQYF	TGCGCCAGCAGCTTGCATACGGGGCGCGGCGAGCAGTACTTC
TRBV5-1	-	TRBJ2-5	-	CASSPQPSQETQYF	TGCGCCAGCAGCCCTCAGCCCTCCCAAGAGACCCAGTACTTC
TRBV11-3	once	TRBJ2-2	-	CASSRMDGTGELFF	TGTGCCAGCAGCCGAATGGATGGCACCGGGGAGCTGTTTTTT
TRBV10-3	-	TRBJ1-5	-	CAISESDQPQHF	TGTGCCATCAGTGAGTCGGACCAGCCCCAGCATTTT
TRBV7-5	-	TRBJ2-3	-	CASSLQGRGTDTQYF	TGTGCCAGCAGCCTACAGGGGAGGGGGACAGATACGCAGTATTTT
TRBV19	-	TRBJ1-4	-	CASSPGAANNEKLFF	TGTGCCAGTAGCCCCGGGGCAGCGAACAATGAAAAACTGTTTTTT
TRBV11-3	-	TRBJ2-5	-	CASSYGGAGIETQYF	TGTGCCAGCAGCTACGGGGGCGCAGGTATAGAGACCCAGTACTTC
TRBV6-1	-	TRBJ1-2	-	CASSEDGRDGYGYTF	TGTGCCAGCAGTGAAGACGGCAGGGACGGCTATGGCTACACCTTC
TRBV5-1	once	TRBJ2-1	TRBD1	CASSFRRDRGNEQFF	TGCGCCAGCAGCTTCCGCCGGGACAGGGGGAATGAGCAGTTCTTC
TRBV19	-	TRBJ2-2	TRBD1	CASRPGTGVWTGELFF	TGTGCCAGTAGACCCGGGACAGGGGTTTGGACCGGGGAGCTGTTTTTT
TRBV30	-	TRBJ1-1	TRBD1	CAGMTGMDTEAFF	TGTGCCGGAATGACAGGGATGGACACTGAAGCTTTCTTT
TRBV22-1	once	TRBJ2-7	-	CASVGQGASEQYF	-
TRBV7-5	-	TRBJ2-4	-	CASSVTSGGSKNIQYF	TGTGCCAGCAGCGTCACTAGCGGGGGATCCAAAAACATTCAGTACTTC